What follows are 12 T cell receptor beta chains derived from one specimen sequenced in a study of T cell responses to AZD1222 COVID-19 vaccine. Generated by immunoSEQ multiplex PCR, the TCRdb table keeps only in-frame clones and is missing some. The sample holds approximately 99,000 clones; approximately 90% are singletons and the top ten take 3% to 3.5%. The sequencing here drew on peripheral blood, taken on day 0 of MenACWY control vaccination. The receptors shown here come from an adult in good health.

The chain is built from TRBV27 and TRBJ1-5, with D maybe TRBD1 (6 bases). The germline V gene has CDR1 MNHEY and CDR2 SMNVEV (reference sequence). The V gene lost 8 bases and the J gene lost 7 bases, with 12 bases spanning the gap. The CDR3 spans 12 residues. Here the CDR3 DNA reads TGTGCCAGCGGCAGGGGCCGCCAGCCCCAGCATTTT. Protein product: CASGRGRQPQHF.

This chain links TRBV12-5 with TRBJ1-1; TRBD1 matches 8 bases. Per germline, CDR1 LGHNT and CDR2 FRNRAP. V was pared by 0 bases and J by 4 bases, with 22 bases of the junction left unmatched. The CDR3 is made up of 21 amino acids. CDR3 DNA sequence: TGTGCTAGTGGTTTGGTACTTAGGTCGGTGACAGGGGTTCCTGAGAGCACTGAAGCTTTCTTT. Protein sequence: CASGLVLRSVTGVPESTEAFF.

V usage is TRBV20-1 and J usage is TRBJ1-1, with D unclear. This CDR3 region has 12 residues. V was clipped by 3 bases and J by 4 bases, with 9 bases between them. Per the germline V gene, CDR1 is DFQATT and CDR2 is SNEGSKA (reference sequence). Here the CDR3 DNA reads TGCAGTGCTAGTGGTGGGTTCACTGAAGCTTTCTTT. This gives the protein CSASGGFTEAFF.

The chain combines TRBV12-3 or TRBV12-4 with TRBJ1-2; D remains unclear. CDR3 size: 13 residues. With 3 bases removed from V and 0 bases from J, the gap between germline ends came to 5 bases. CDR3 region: CASSFVANYGYTF. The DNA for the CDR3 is TGTGCCAGCAGTTTTGTAGCTAACTATGGCTACACCTTC.

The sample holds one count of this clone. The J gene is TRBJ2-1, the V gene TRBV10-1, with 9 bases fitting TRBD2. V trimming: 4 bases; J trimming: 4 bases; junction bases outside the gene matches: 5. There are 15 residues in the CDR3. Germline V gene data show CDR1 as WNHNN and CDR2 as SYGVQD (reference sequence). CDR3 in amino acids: CASSGGGGEYNEQFF. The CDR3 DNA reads TGCGCCAGCAGTGGCGGCGGGGGGGAATACAATGAGCAGTTCTTC.

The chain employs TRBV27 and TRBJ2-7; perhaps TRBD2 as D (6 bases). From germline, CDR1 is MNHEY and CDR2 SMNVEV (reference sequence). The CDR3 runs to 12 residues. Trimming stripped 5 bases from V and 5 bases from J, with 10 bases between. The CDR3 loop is CASSPPGDEQYF. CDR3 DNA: TGTGCCAGCAGTCCCCCGGGAGACGAGCAGTACTTC.

The CDR3 loop is CASSQVAGTEAFF. DNA of the CDR3: TGCGCCAGCAGCCAAGTTGCCGGCACTGAAGCTTTCTTT. The chain employs TRBV4-1 and TRBJ1-1, with D hard to call. From germline, CDR1 is MGHRA and CDR2 YSYEKL. The CDR3 has 13 residues. V lost 1 base and J lost 4, with 7 bases in between.

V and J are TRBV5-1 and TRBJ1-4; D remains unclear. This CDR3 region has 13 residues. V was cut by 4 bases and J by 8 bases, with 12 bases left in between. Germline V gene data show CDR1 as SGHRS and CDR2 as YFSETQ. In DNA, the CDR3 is TGCGCCAGCAGCCCGGGTTTAGGGGAAAAACTGTTTTTT. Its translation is CASSPGLGEKLFF. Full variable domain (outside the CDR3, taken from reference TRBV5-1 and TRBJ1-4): KAGVTQTPRYLIKTRGQQVTLSCSPISGHRSVSWYQQTPGQGLQFLFEYFSETQRNKGNFPGRFSGRQFSNSRSEMNVSTLELGDSALYLCASSPGLGEKLFFGSGTQLSVL.

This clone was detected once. The CDR3 reads CASSRRLAGTNTGELFF. The CDR3 DNA sequence: TGTGCCAGCAGCCGGCGACTAGCGGGGACGAACACCGGGGAGCTGTTTTTT. V gene TRBV4-2 combines with J gene TRBJ2-2; 11 bases match TRBD2. The CDR3 totals 17 residues. Per germline, CDR1 LGHNA and CDR2 YNFKEQ. Trimming at V came to 4 bases and at J to 0 bases, leaving 4 bases not matched to a gene.

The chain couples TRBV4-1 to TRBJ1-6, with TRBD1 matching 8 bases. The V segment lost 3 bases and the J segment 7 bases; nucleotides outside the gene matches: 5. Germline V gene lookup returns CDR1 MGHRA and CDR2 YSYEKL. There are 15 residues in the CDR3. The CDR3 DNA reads TGCGCCAGCAGCCAGGCCGGGACAGGAAATTCACCCCTCCACTTT. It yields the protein CASSQAGTGNSPLHF.

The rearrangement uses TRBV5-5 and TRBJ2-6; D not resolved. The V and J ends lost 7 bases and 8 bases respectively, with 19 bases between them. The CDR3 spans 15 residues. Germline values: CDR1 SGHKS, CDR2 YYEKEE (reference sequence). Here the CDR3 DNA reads TGTGCCAGCTCAAGCTCTGGGTCCCCGACCAACGTCCTGACTTTC. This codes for CASSSSGSPTNVLTF.

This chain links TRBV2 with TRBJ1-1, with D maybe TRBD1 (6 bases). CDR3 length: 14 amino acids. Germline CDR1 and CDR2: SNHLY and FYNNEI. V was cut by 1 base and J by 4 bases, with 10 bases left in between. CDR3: CASSEEGGSTEAFF. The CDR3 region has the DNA TGTGCCAGCAGTGAAGAAGGGGGAAGCACTGAAGCTTTCTTT.